This section outlines one TCR beta chain sequence together with its context. No antigen is known for it. Added by template switching were UMIs that each held a 6-nucleotide sample barcode. No DNA is given; TCRdb re-called the 5' RACE reads and lists each CDR3 protein once. This sample's table has fewer than 110,000 distinct CDR3 sequences. The sample is drawn from a study of monozygotic twins with inflammatory bowel disease. Study-wide results and caveats: For repertoire similarity, concordant twins did not differ from discordant twins, possibly because power was limited. IBD patients, compared with healthy twins, shared fewer clonotypes with others (especially with disease activity).

This CDR3 is 15 amino acids long. Germline V gene sequence: CDR1 SGHRS, CDR2 YFSETQ. The V call is TRBV5-1, the J call TRBJ1-6; TCRdb outputs TRBD1, but without DNA this stays unchecked. The specimen was blood. The TCR originated in a human donor with ulcerative colitis or Crohn's disease, or a healthy co-twin of an affected twin (not recorded which). CDR3 in amino acids: CASSARDRLYSPLHF. Full variable domain (outside the CDR3, taken from reference TRBV5-1 and TRBJ1-6): KAGVTQTPRYLIKTRGQQVTLSCSPISGHRSVSWYQQTPGQGLQFLFEYFSETQRNKGNFPGRFSGRQFSNSRSEMNVSTLELGDSALYLCASSARDRLYSPLHFGNGTRLTVT.